The 8 T cell receptor beta chains below were found in one sample sequenced in a study of blood T cell repertoires in COVID-19. Assay: immunoSEQ multiplex PCR; the TCRdb copy retains only in-frame clones and omits some. There are fewer than 60,000 clones in the sample; around nine tenths occur only once, and 4% lies in the top ten. Sequenced: peripheral blood. Every receptor here comes from a man aged 50 to 59 with acute or convalescent COVID-19.

V gene TRBV6-5 combines with J gene TRBJ2-3; 9 nucleotides agree with TRBD2. This CDR3 spans 15 amino acids. V was clipped by 6 bases and J by 4 bases; unmatched bases: 8. Germline V gene lookup returns CDR1 MNHEY and CDR2 SVGAGI. The CDR3 coding sequence is TGTGCCAGCAGACCTGGACTAGCGCCACCAGATACGCAGTATTTT. Translation: CASRPGLAPPDTQYF.

This clone has just one count. The chain is built from TRBV5-6 and TRBJ1-1; 9 nucleotides match TRBD1. Germline assignment: CDR1 SGHDT and CDR2 YYEEEE. The ends lost 4 bases at V and 4 bases at J; junction bases unmatched: 11. This CDR3 is 16 amino acids long. This chain's CDR3 is CASSLIGGQGLTEAFF. CDR3 in DNA: TGTGCCAGCAGCCTGATTGGGGGACAGGGTCTCACTGAAGCTTTCTTT.

V usage is TRBV18 and J usage is TRBJ2-7, with a weak D call TRBD2 (6 bases). Germline CDR1 KGHSH, CDR2 LQKENI. This CDR3 contains 14 residues. V lost 6 bases and J 3 bases, leaving 15 bases between the germline ends. The CDR3 nucleotides read TGTGCCAGCTCTCTCAGCGGAGGGGTCTACGAGCAGTACTTC. Translation: CASSLSGGVYEQYF. Supplemented by reference TRBV18 and TRBJ2-7, the full variable domain reads NAGVMQNPRHLVRRRGQEARLRCSPMKGHSHVYWYRQLPEEGLKFMVYLQKENIIDESGMPKERFSAEFPKEGPSILRIQQVVRGDSAAYFCASSLSGGVYEQYFGPGTRLTVT.

The rearrangement uses TRBV6-6 and TRBJ2-1, with no clear D. Deletions cut 2 bases from V and 9 bases from J, with 20 bases between. CDR3 length: 16 residues. The germline V gene has CDR1 MNHNY and CDR2 SVGAGI (reference sequence). The CDR3 region has the DNA TGTGCCAGCAGTTACGAGCCTCGTCCTTACCTTGCTGAGCAGTTCTTC. Its translation: CASSYEPRPYLAEQFF.

The rearrangement uses TRBV29-1 and TRBJ1-5; D is uncertain. Germline V CDR1 and CDR2: SQVTM, ANQGSEA. This CDR3 comprises 13 residues. Trimming stripped 0 bases from V and 3 bases from J, with 6 bases between. Here the CDR3 reads CSVEEGANQPQHF. CDR3 nucleotides: TGCAGCGTTGAAGAGGGAGCCAATCAGCCCCAGCATTTT.

This rearrangement joins TRBV2 to TRBJ2-2, with D tentatively TRBD2 (7 bases). The ends were cut back, 4 bases at V and 3 bases at J, with 15 bases in the middle. The CDR3 extends over 16 amino acids. CDR1 and CDR2 from the germline V gene are SNHLY and FYNNEI. CDR3: CASSVSGGQDTGELFF. CDR3 DNA: TGTGCCAGCAGTGTATCCGGGGGGCAGGACACCGGGGAGCTGTTTTTT.

The chain carries TRBV27 and TRBJ2-7; TRBD2 agrees at 9 bases. Losses at the gene ends were 3 bases for V and 7 bases for J; bases not matched to a gene: 7. Germline V gene sequence: CDR1 MNHEY, CDR2 SMNVEV (reference sequence). The CDR3 extends over 14 amino acids. CDR3: CASSFKREAGEQYF. For the CDR3, the DNA is TGTGCCAGCAGTTTTAAGCGGGAGGCGGGGGAGCAGTACTTC.

The V and J genes are TRBV5-1 and TRBJ1-5; D is uncertain. The CDR3 has 13 residues. Looked up from germline, CDR1 is SGHRS and CDR2 is YFSETQ. Trimming took 4 bases from V and 4 from J, leaving 9 bases between them. The CDR3: CASSEELNQPQHF. CDR3 sequence (DNA): TGCGCCAGCAGCGAGGAACTAAATCAGCCCCAGCATTTT. Looking up the rest from reference TRBV5-1 and TRBJ1-5 gives the full variable domain: KAGVTQTPRYLIKTRGQQVTLSCSPISGHRSVSWYQQTPGQGLQFLFEYFSETQRNKGNFPGRFSGRQFSNSRSEMNVSTLELGDSALYLCASSEELNQPQHFGDGTRLSIL.